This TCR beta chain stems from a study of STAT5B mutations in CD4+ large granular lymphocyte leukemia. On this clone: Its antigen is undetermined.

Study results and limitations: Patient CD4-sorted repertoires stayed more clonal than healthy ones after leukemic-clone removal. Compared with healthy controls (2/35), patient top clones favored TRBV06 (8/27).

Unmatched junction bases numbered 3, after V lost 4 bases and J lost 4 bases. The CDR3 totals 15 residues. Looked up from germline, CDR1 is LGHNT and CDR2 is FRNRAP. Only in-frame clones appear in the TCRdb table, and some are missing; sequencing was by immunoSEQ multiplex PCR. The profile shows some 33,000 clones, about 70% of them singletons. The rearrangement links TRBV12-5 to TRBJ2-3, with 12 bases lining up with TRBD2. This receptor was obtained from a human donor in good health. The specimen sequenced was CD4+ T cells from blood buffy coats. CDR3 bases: TGTGCTAGTGGTTCTCTAGCGGGAGGGGCAGATACGCAGTATTTT. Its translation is CASGSLAGGADTQYF.